The 19 T cell receptor beta chains below come from one sample, sequenced in a study of T cell changes during pregnancy in multiple sclerosis. The method was immunoSEQ multiplex PCR; TCRdb's version includes in-frame clones alone and lacks a portion of them. The table records about 30,000 clones, about 92% of them present only once. This specimen was peripheral blood, taken in the first trimester of pregnancy. The receptor source for this set is a female donor in good health, enrolled as a control in a pregnancy study.

The gene calls are TRBV19 and TRBJ2-2; D remains unclear. CDR1 and CDR2 from the germline V gene are LNHDA and SQIVND (reference sequence). The CDR3 runs to 13 residues. V lost 3 bases and J 5 bases, leaving 7 bases between the germline ends. CDR3 sequence: CASSIPRTGELFF. CDR3 nucleotide sequence: TGTGCCAGTAGTATCCCCAGGACCGGGGAGCTGTTTTTT.

The gene calls are TRBV29-1 and TRBJ1-2, with D possibly TRBD1 on 6 matching bases. CDR3 size: 14 residues. The V gene's germline CDR1 is SQVTM and CDR2 ANQGSEA. With 7 bases removed from V and 5 bases from J, the gap between germline ends came to 20 bases. This CDR3 is CSAEDRQGWYGYTF. The CDR3 coding sequence is TGCAGCGCGGAGGACCGGCAGGGGTGGTATGGCTACACCTTC.

The J gene is TRBJ2-1, the V gene TRBV6-5; 11 bases are a match to TRBD1. The CDR3 sequence is 15 residues long. The germline V gene has CDR1 MNHEY and CDR2 SVGAGI. Losses at the gene ends were 7 bases for V and 9 bases for J; bases not matched to a gene: 11. CDR3 nucleotide sequence: TGTGCCAGCACCAGCCAAAGGACAGGGGGCTCTGAGCAGTTCTTC. It specifies CASTSQRTGGSEQFF.

V is TRBV7-2 and J is TRBJ2-7; no definite D call. The germline gives CDR1 SGHTA, CDR2 FQGNSA. This CDR3 is 12 amino acids long. Trimming cost V 5 bases and J 2 bases, with 7 bases left between them. CDR3 nucleotide sequence: TGTGCCAGCAGCCCACCTACCTACGAGCAGTACTTC. This gives the protein CASSPPTYEQYF.

The CDR3 nucleotides read TGTGCCATCACCTCCCAAGCGCGGGACTACGAGCAGTACTTC. Translating gives CAITSQARDYEQYF. V is TRBV10-3 and J is TRBJ2-7, with D perhaps TRBD2 (6 bases). This CDR3 contains 14 residues. Germline V gene data show CDR1 as ENHRY and CDR2 as SYGVKD. The germline V and J ends were trimmed by 7 bases and 3 bases, with 16 bases remaining between them.

This rearrangement joins TRBV7-9 to TRBJ2-3, with D hard to call. The germline V gene encodes CDR1 SEHNR and CDR2 FQNEAQ (reference sequence). With 1 base removed from V and 2 bases from J, the gap between germline ends came to 10 bases. This CDR3 comprises 15 residues. The CDR3 nucleotides read TGTGCCAGCAGCTTAGGGGCCAGATACACAGATACGCAGTATTTT. It is translated as CASSLGARYTDTQYF.

The V call is TRBV21-1, the J call TRBJ1-1; whether TRBD1, the table's D call, matches the DNA was not checked. TRBV21-1 has pseudogene status. The length of the CDR3 is 13 residues. The CDR3 DNA follows: TGTGCCAGCACCCCCGGGACAGGGGAGGAAGCTTTCTTT. It translates to CASTPGTGEEAFF.

This chain connects TRBV27 to TRBJ2-2, with 8 bases identical to TRBD1. CDR3 length equals 16 residues. V shed 2 bases and J 6 bases; nucleotides not matched to a gene: 8. Germline V gene sequence: CDR1 MNHEY, CDR2 SMNVEV (reference sequence). CDR3 nucleotides: TGTGCCAGCAGTTTAATCAGGGGGCTGGGGTCCGGGGAGCTGTTTTTT. It translates to CASSLIRGLGSGELFF.

This clone has only one observation. The chain recombines TRBV5-1 with TRBJ1-3; no clear D. Trimming removed 0 bases from V and 9 bases from J, with 10 bases in between. Germline CDR1 is SGHRS and CDR2 is YFSETQ. This CDR3 contains 13 residues. The CDR3 here is CASSLAGRSTIYF. In DNA form, the CDR3 reads TGCGCCAGCAGCTTGGCGGGGAGAAGCACCATATATTTT.

The rearrangement uses TRBV9 and TRBJ2-7; 9 positions match TRBD2. The CDR3 loop spans 13 amino acids. CDR1 and CDR2 (germline): SGDLS, YYNGEE. Trimming took 4 bases from V and 5 from J; bases not matched to a gene: 4. The CDR3 loop reads CASSWTSEDEQYF. The CDR3 nucleotides are TGTGCCAGCAGCTGGACTAGCGAGGACGAGCAGTACTTC.

The V call is TRBV5-8, the J call TRBJ1-5; perhaps TRBD1 as D (5 bases). The V gene's germline CDR1 is SGHTS and CDR2 YDEGEE. The ends were cut back, 4 bases at V and 2 bases at J, with 16 bases in the middle. The length of the CDR3 is 16 residues. This CDR3 reads CASSTGHLNGNQPQHF. In DNA form, the CDR3 reads TGTGCCAGCAGCACCGGACACCTTAACGGCAATCAGCCCCAGCATTTT.

The chain recombines TRBV2 with TRBJ2-3; 8 nucleotides line up with TRBD1. This CDR3 is 16 amino acids long. Germline CDR1 is SNHLY and CDR2 is FYNNEI. V shed 3 bases, J shed 4 bases, and the junction held 9 bases outside the gene matches. DNA for the CDR3: TGTGCCAGCAGTGACCGGGACAGGATCCTGGCAGATACGCAGTATTTT. Translation gives CASSDRDRILADTQYF.

CDR3 DNA sequence: TGTGCCAGCAGTGTGGGGCAGGCATTGAACACTGAAGCTTTCTTT. The encoded protein is CASSVGQALNTEAFF. The J gene is TRBJ1-1, the V gene TRBV2; a weak D match, TRBD1 (5 bases). V lost 4 bases and J 0 bases, leaving 12 bases between the germline ends. The CDR3 covers 15 residues. Germline V gene data show CDR1 as SNHLY and CDR2 as FYNNEI.

This clone was counted once. V is TRBV19 and J is TRBJ1-2; TRBD1 agrees at 9 bases. The length of the CDR3 is 14 residues. The V gene end was trimmed by 1 base and the J gene end by 4 bases; junction bases not matched to a gene: 1. The germline CDR1 and CDR2 sequences are LNHDA and SQIVND (reference sequence). Here the CDR3 reads CASSIATGGYGYTF. The CDR3 coding sequence is TGTGCCAGTAGTATAGCGACAGGGGGCTATGGCTACACCTTC.

DNA for the CDR3: TGTGCCAGCTCACCGAGACAGGGGGCGGATGGCTACACCTTC. This sequence encodes CASSPRQGADGYTF. The chain links TRBV18 to TRBJ1-2; TRBD1 agrees at 10 bases. Germline V lookup: CDR1 KGHSH, CDR2 LQKENI. This CDR3 region has 14 residues. The V segment lost 3 bases and the J segment 6 bases; nucleotides outside the gene matches: 4.

The chain's CDR3 is CAISESRDRNTEAFF. CDR3 in DNA: TGTGCCATCAGTGAGTCGAGGGACAGGAACACTGAAGCTTTCTTT. The chain carries TRBV10-3 and TRBJ1-1; 7 nucleotides align to TRBD1. The CDR3 is 15 residues long. With V trimmed by 0 bases and J by 1 base, 2 bases remained unmatched. Germline V gene lookup returns CDR1 ENHRY and CDR2 SYGVKD.

The genes are TRBV5-1 and TRBJ2-2; no clear D gene. The length of the CDR3 is 15 residues. Germline CDR1 reads SGHRS; CDR2 reads YFSETQ. Trimming cost V 0 bases and J 2 bases, with 8 bases left between them. CDR3: CASSLADSNTGELFF. The CDR3 nucleotides are TGCGCCAGCAGCTTGGCCGACTCTAACACCGGGGAGCTGTTTTTT.

V and J are TRBV5-6 and TRBJ2-5; 13 positions agree with TRBD2. Germline CDR1 reads SGHDT; CDR2 reads YYEEEE. V trimming: 3 bases; J trimming: 3 bases; junction bases outside the gene matches: 8. This CDR3 is 17 amino acids long. DNA for the CDR3: TGTGCCAGCAGCTGGGGGCCGGGACTAGCGGGAAAAGAGACCCAGTACTTC. Amino acid sequence: CASSWGPGLAGKETQYF.

The V gene is TRBV5-6, the J gene TRBJ1-5, with no clear D. CDR1 is SGHDT, CDR2 YYEEEE, per germline. V was shortened by 3 bases and J by 2 bases, with 18 bases between the two germline ends. The CDR3 is 17 amino acids. The CDR3 bases are TGTGCCAGCAGCTCCGGAACCGGGAGCCGAGGCAATCAGCCCCAGCATTTT. It yields the protein CASSSGTGSRGNQPQHF.